This entry describes one T cell receptor beta chain. The data belong to a study of technical replicates of blood from a handful of donors. Clones were read by immunoSEQ multiplex PCR, and TCRdb kept only the in-frame ones, dropping some. Of some 58,000 clones detected, 94% appear once; the ten largest clones hold 0.2% to 0.25%. Trimming took 8 bases from V and 3 from J; bases not matched to a gene: 8. The length of the CDR3 is 14 residues. Germline assignment: CDR1 LNHNV and CDR2 YYDKDF (reference sequence). Sequencing was performed on T cells isolated from PBMCs. This clonotype was sampled from a human donor in good health. The rearrangement uses TRBV15 and TRBJ2-7; 9 bases match TRBD1. CDR3 loop: CATSQATGGYEQYF. The CDR3, as DNA: TGTGCCACCTCTCAAGCGACAGGGGGCTACGAGCAGTACTTC. Filled out from reference TRBV15 and TRBJ2-7, the complete variable domain reads DAMVIQNPRYQVTQFGKPVTLSCSQTLNHNVMYWYQQKSSQAPKLLFHYYDKDFNNEADTPDNFQSRRPNTSFCFLDIRSPGLGDTAMYLCATSQATGGYEQYFGPGTRLTVT.